The sample holds many counts of the clone carrying this T cell receptor (beta chain). The data stem from a study of early T cells in non-severe SARS-CoV-2 infection. Overall study context: Sequencing of bulk RNA from unsorted whole blood was done, without chain pairing.

Attachment of unique molecular identifiers to individual cDNA molecules was performed. TCRdb re-called the 5' RACE reads with MiXCR, one entry per CDR3 protein. Of tens of thousands of distinct CDR3 sequences in the sample, approximately 10% were seen once. The CDR3 is 13 amino acids. Between the trimmed V and J ends, which lost 8 bases and 4 bases, there was a span of 15 bases. The germline V gene encodes CDR1 SNHLY and CDR2 FYNNEI. The origin of this receptor is an adult who was a healthcare worker with PCR-confirmed SARS-CoV-2 infection or an uninfected control (not recorded which). This chain uses TRBV2 with TRBJ2-7; either TRBD1 or TRBD2 may supply D (6 bases each). The sequenced sample consisted of whole blood. The DNA for the CDR3 is TGTGCCAGCGCTAAGGGGGGCCCGTACGAGCAGTACTTC. Translated: CASAKGGPYEQYF.